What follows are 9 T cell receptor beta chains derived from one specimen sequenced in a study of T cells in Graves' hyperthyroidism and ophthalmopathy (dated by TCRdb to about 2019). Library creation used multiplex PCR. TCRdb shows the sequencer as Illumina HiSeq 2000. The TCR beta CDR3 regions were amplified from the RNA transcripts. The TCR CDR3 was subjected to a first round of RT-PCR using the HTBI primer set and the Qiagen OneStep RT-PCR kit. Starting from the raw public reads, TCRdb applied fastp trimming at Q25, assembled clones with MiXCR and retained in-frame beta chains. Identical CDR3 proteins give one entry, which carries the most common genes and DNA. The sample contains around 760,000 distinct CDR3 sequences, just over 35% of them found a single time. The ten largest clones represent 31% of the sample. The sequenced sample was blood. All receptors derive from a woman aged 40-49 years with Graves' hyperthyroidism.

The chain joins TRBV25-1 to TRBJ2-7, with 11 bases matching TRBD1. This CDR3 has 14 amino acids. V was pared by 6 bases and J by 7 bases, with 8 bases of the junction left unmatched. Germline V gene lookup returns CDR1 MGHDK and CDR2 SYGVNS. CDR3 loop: CASSYRGQGVEQYF. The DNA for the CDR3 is TGTGCCAGCAGCTACCGGGGACAGGGGGTGGAGCAGTACTTC.

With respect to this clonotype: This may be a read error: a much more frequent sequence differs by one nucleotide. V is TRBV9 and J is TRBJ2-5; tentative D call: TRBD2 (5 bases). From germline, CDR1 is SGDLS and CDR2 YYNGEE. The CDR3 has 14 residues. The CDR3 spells CASSVGDSEETQCF. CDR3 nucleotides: TGTGCCAGCAGCGTAGGGGATAGCGAAGAGACCCAGTGCTTC.

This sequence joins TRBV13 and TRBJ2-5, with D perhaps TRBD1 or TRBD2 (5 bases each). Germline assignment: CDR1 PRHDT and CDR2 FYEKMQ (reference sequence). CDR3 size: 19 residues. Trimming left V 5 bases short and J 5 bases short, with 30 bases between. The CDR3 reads CASSQDRFHTRQGPETQYF. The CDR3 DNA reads TGTGCCAGCAGCCAAGATCGGTTTCATACGCGCCAGGGACCCGAGACCCAGTACTTC.

CDR3 coding DNA: TGTGCCAGCAGTGAGGTGGGAAGGGCCAATGAGCAGTTCTTC. Protein sequence: CASSEVGRANEQFF. This sequence joins TRBV2 and TRBJ2-1; D is ambiguous. The CDR3 extends over 14 amino acids. Germline V gives CDR1 SNHLY, CDR2 FYNNEI. Trimming removed 3 bases at V and 6 bases at J, with 12 bases between.

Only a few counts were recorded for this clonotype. In DNA form, the CDR3 reads TGTGCCAGCAGCGTCCGGGACAGGGGCGATTTTGACACCTTC. Protein: CASSVRDRGDFDTF. This chain connects TRBV6-2 or TRBV6-3 to TRBJ1-2; 10 bases agree with TRBD1. CDR1 and CDR2 from the germline V gene are MNHEY and SVGEGT. With 6 bases clipped from V and 12 bases from J, the junction kept 13 bases outside the gene matches. CDR3 length: 14 residues.

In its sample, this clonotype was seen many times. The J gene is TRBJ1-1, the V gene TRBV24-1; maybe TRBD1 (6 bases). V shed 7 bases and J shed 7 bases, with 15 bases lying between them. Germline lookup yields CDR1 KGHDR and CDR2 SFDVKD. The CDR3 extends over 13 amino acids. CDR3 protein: CATSTQGVGEAFF. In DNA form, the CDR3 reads TGTGCCACCAGCACACAGGGTGTGGGTGAAGCTTTCTTT.

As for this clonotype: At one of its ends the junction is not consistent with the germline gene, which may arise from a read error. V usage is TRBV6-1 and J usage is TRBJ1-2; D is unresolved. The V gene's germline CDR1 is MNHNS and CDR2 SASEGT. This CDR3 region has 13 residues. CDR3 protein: CASNEGGLGGYTF. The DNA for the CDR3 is TGTGCCAGCAATGAAGGAGGTTTAGGAGGCTACACCTTC.

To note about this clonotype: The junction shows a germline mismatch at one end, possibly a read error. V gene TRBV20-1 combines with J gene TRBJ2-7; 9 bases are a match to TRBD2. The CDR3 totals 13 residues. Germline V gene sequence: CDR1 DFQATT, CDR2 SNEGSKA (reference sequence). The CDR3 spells CSTSGPSSYEQYF. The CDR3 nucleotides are TGCAGTACTAGCGGGCCTAGCTCCTACGAGCAGTACTTC.

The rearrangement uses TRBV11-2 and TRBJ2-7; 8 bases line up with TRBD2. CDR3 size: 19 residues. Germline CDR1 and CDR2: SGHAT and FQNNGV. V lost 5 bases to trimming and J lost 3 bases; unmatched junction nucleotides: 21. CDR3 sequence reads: CASSQRPRYSGAHFYEQYF. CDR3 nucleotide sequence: TGTGCCAGCAGCCAGAGGCCTAGATATAGCGGGGCACACTTCTACGAGCAGTACTTC.